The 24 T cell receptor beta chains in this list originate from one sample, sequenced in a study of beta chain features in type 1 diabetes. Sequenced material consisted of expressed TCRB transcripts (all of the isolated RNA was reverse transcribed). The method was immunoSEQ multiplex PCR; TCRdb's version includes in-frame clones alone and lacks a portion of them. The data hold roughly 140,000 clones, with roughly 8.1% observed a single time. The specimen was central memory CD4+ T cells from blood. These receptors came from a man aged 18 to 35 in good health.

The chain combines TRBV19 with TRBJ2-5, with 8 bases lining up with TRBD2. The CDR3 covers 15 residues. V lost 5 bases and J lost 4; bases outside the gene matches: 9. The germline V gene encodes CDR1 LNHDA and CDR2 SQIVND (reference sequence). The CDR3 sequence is CASSDTGGPVETQYF. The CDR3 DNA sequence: TGTGCCAGTAGTGATACGGGGGGGCCGGTAGAGACCCAGTACTTC.

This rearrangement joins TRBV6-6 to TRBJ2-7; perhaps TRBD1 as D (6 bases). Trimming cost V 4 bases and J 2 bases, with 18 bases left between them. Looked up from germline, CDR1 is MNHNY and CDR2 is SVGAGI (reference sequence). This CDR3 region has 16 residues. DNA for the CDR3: TGTGCCAGCAGTTTCTCCCTTACTGGACAGACCTACGAGCAGTACTTC. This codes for CASSFSLTGQTYEQYF.

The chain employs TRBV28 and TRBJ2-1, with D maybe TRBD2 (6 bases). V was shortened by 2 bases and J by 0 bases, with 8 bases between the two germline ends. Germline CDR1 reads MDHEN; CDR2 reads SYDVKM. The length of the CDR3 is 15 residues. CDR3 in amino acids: CASSLAGNSYNEQFF. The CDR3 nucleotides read TGTGCCAGCAGTTTAGCGGGGAACTCCTACAATGAGCAGTTCTTC.

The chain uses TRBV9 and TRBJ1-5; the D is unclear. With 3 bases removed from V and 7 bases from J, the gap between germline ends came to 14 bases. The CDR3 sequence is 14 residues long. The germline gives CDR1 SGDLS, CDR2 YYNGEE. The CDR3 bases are TGTGCCAGCAGCGGTGACCAGGATGGACAGCCCCAGCATTTT. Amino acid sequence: CASSGDQDGQPQHF.

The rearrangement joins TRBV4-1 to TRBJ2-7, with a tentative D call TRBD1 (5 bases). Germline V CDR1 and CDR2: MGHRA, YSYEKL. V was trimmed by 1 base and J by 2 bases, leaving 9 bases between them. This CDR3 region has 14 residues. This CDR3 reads CASSQGTPAYEQYF. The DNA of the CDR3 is TGCGCCAGCAGCCAAGGGACACCAGCCTACGAGCAGTACTTC.

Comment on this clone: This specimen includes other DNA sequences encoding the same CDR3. The CDR3 is CASSLDREYGYTF. The CDR3 DNA reads as TGCGCCAGCAGCTTGGACAGGGAGTATGGCTACACCTTC. V gene TRBV5-1 combines with J gene TRBJ1-2; TRBD1 is a possible D gene (6 bases). CDR1 and CDR2 (germline): SGHRS, YFSETQ. V lost 0 bases and J 5 bases, leaving 8 bases between the germline ends. The length of the CDR3 is 13 residues.

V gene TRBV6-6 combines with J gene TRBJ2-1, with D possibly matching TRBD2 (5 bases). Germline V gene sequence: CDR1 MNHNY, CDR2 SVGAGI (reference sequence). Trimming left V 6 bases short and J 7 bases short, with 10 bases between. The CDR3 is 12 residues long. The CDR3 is CASSPGGNEQFF. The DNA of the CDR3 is TGTGCCAGCAGCCCGGGCGGGAATGAGCAGTTCTTC.

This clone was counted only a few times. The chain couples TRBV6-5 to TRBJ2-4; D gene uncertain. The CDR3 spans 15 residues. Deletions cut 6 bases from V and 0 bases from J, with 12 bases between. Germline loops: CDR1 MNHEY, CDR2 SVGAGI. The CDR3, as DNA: TGTGCCAGCAGCCCCTTTGTCCTAGCCAAAAACATTCAGTACTTC. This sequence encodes CASSPFVLAKNIQYF.

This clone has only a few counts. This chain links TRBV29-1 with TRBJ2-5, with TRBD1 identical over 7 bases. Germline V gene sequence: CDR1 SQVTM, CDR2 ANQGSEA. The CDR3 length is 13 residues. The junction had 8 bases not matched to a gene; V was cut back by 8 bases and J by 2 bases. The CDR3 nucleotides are TGCAGCTCCACGACAGGGAATCAAGAGACCCAGTACTTC. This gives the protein CSSTTGNQETQYF.

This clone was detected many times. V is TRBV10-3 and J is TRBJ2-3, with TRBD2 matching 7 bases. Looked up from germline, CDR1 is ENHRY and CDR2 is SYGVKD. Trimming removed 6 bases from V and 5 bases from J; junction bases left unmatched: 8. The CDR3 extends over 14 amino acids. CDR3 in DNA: TGTGCCATCAGCCTTACTAGCGCGCGAGATACGCAGTATTTT. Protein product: CAISLTSARDTQYF.

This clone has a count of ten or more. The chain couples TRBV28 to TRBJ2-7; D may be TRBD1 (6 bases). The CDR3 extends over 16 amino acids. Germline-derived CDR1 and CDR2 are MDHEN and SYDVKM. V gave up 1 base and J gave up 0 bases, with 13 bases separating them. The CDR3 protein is CASSLLGRGFSYEQYF. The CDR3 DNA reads TGTGCCAGCAGTTTATTGGGCAGGGGATTCTCCTACGAGCAGTACTTC.

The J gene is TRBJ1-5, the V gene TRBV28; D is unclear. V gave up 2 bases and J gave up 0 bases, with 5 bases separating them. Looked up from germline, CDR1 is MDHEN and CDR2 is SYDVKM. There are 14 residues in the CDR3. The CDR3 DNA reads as TGTGCCAGCAGTTTACACTCTAGCAATCAGCCCCAGCATTTT. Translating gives CASSLHSSNQPQHF.

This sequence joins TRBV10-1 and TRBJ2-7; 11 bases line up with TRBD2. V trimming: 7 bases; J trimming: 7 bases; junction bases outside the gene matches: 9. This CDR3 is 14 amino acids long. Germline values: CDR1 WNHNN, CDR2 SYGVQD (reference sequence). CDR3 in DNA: TGCGCCAGCAATTCGACTAGCGGGGTTAGAGAGCAGTACTTC. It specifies CASNSTSGVREQYF.

The CDR3 nucleotides are TGTGCCAGCTCACCAAAAACGGGGAACTACAATGAGCAGTTCTTC. This sequence encodes CASSPKTGNYNEQFF. This chain connects TRBV18 to TRBJ2-1; a possible D gene is TRBD2 (5 bases). With 2 bases removed from V and 3 bases from J, the gap between germline ends came to 11 bases. The CDR3 is 15 residues long. From germline, CDR1 is KGHSH and CDR2 LQKENI.

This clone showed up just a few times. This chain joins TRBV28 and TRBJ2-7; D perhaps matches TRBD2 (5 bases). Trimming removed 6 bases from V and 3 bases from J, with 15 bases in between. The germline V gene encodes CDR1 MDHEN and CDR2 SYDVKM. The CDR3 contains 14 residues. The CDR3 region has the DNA TGTGCCAGCAGCCGAACCGGGATCGTCTACGAGCAGTACTTC. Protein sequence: CASSRTGIVYEQYF.

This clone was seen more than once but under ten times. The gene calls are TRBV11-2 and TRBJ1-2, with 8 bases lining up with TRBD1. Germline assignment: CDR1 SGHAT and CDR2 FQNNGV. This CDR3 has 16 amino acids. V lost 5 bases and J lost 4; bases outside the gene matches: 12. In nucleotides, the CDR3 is TGTGCCAGCAGCACGAACCAGGGGGCGCGTGGCTATGGCTACACCTTC. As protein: CASSTNQGARGYGYTF.

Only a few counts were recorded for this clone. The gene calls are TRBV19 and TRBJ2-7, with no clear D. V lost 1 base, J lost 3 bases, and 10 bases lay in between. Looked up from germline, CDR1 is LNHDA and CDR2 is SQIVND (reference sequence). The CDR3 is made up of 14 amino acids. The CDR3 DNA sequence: TGTGCCAGTAGTATAGGAGCAGGCCGCTACGAGCAGTACTTC. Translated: CASSIGAGRYEQYF.

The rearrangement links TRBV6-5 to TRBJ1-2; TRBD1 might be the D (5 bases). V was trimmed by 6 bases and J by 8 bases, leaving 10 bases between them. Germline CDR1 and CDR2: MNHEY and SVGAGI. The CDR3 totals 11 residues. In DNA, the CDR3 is TGTGCCAGCAGCTCCCAGGGCGGCTACACCTTC. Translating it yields CASSSQGGYTF.

For the CDR3, the DNA is TGTGCCAGCAGTTTACCGCAGGGGGCGCCGAATGAGCAGTTCTTC. It specifies CASSLPQGAPNEQFF. The chain couples TRBV28 to TRBJ2-1; TRBD1 matches at 8 bases. This CDR3 spans 15 amino acids. Trimming cost V 2 bases and J 7 bases; bases outside gene matches: 7. Germline CDR1 MDHEN, CDR2 SYDVKM.

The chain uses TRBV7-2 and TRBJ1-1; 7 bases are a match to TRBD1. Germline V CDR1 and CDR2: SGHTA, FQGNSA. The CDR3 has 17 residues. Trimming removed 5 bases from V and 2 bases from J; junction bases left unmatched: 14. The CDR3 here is CASSPDRVERVNTEAFF. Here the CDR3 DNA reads TGTGCCAGCAGCCCCGACAGGGTCGAGCGGGTAAACACTGAAGCTTTCTTT.

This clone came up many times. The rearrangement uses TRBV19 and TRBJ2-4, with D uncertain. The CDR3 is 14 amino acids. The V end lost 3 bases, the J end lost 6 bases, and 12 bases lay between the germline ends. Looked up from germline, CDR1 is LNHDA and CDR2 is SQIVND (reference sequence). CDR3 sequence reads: CASSMALGGNIQYF. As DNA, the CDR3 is TGTGCCAGTAGTATGGCCCTTGGCGGAAACATTCAGTACTTC.

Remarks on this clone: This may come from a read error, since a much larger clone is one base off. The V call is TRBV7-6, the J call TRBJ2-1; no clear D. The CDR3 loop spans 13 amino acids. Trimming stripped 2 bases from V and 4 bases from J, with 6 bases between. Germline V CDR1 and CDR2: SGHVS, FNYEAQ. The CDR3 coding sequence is TGTGCCAGCAGCTTAAACAGTTACAATGAGCAGTTCTTC. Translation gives CASSLNSYNEQFF. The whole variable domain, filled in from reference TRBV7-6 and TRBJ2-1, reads GAGVSQSPRYKVTKRGQDVALRCDPISGHVSLYWYRQALGQGPEFLTYFNYEAQQDKSGLPNDRFSAERPEGSISTLTIQRTEQRDSAMYRCASSLNSYNEQFFGPGTRLTVL.

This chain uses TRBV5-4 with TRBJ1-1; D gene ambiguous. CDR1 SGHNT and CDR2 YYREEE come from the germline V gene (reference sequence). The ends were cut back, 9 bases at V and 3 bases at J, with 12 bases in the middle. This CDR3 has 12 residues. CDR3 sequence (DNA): TGTGCCACCGGGGTTTTCGACACTGAAGCTTTCTTT. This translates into CATGVFDTEAFF.

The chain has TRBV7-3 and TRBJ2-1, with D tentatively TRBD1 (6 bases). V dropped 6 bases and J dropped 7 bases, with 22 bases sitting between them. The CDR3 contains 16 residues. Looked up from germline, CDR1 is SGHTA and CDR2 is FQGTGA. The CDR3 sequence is CASSRYAGGRLNEQFF. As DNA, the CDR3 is TGTGCCAGCAGTCGCTATGCTGGGGGCCGGTTAAATGAGCAGTTCTTC.